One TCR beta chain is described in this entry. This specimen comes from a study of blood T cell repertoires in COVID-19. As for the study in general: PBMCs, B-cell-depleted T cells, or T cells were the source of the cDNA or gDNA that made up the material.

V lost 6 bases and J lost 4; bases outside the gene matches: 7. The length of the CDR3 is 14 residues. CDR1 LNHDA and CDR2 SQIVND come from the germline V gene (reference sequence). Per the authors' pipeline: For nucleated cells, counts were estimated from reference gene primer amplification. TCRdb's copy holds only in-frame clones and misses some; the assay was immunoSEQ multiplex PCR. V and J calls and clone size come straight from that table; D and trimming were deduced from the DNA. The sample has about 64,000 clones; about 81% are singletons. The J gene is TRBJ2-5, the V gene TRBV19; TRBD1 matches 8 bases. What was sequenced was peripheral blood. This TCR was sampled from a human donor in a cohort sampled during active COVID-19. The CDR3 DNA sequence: TGTGCCAGTAGGGGGTCAGGGGGCCGAGAGACCCAGTACTTC. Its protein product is CASRGSGGRETQYF.